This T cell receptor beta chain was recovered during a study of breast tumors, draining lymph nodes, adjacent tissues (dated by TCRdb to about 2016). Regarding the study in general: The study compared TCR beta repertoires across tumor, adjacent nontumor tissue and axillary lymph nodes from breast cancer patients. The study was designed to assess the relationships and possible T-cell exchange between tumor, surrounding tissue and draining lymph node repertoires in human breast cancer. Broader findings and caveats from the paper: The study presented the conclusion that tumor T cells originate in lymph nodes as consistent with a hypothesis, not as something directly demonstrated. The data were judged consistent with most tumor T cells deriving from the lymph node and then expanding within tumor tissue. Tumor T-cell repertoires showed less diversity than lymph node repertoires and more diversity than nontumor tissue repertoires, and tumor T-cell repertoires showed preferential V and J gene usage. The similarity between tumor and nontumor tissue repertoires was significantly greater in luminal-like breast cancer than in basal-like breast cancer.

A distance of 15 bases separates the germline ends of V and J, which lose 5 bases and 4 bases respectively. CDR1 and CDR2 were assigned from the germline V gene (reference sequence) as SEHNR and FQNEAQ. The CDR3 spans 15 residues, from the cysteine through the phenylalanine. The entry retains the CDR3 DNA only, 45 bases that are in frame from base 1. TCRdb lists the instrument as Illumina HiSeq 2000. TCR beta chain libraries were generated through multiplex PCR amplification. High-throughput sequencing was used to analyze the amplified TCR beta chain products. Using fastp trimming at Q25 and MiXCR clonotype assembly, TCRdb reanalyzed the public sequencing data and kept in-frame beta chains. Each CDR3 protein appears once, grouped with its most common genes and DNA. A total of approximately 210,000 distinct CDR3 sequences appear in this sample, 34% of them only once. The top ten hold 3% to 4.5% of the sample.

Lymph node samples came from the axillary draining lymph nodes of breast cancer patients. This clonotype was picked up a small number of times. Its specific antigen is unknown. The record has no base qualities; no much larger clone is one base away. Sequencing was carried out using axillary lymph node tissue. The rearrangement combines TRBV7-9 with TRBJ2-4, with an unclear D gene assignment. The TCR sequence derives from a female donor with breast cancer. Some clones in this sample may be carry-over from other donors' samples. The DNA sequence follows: TGTGCCAGCAGCCCGCCAACAGTGAATAAAAACATTCAGTACTTC. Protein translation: CASSPPTVNKNIQYF.